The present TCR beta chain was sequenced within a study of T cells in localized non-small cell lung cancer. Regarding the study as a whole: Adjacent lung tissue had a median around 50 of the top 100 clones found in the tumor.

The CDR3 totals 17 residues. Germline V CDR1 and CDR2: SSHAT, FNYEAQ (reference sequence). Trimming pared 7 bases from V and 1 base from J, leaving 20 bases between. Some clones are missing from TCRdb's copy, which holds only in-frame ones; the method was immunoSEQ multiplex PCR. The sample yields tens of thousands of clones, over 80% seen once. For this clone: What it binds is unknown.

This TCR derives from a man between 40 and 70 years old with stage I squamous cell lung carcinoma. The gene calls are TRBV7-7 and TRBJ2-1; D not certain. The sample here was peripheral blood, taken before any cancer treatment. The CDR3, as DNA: TGTGCCAGCACCCCCAATCGGGTACAGTTGTCCTACAATGAGCAGTTCTTC. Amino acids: CASTPNRVQLSYNEQFF. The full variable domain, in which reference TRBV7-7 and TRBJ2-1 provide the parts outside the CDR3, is GAGVSQSPRYKVTKRGQDVTLRCDPISSHATLYWYQQALGQGPEFLTYFNYEAQPDKSGLPSDRFSAERPEGSISTLTIQRTEQRDSAMYRCASTPNRVQLSYNEQFFGPGTRLTVL.